This T cell receptor beta chain comes out of a study of blood T cell repertoires in COVID-19. About the research overall: Donors in the United States, Italy and Spain gave samples during acute or convalescent COVID-19.

Study processing details: Nucleated cell counts were estimated from reference gene primer amplification. Sequencing was performed with immunoSEQ multiplex PCR; in TCRdb, only in-frame clones are kept and a portion is missing. V and J calls and clone size are copied from that table; D and trimming were computed from the DNA. The data hold nearly 250,000 clones, with 85% observed a single time. Deletions cut 2 bases from V and 2 bases from J, with 16 bases between. Per the germline V gene, CDR1 is SGHRS and CDR2 is YFSETQ. The CDR3 is 17 residues long. The age range of participants was roughly 18 to 90 years, with residence in around 22 US areas. Cohort placement rested on clinical history that participants reported themselves.

The specimen sequenced was PBMCs or T cells enriched from blood (not recorded which). This clonotype was obtained from a woman aged 45-65 years with acute COVID-19. V is TRBV5-1 and J is TRBJ1-4; D remains ambiguous. CDR3 protein: CASSFGFTAGTNEKLFF. The CDR3, as DNA: TGCGCCAGCAGCTTCGGCTTTACAGCTGGGACTAATGAAAAACTGTTTTTT.